The 17 T cell receptor beta chains below all came from one sample that was sequenced in a study of cytomegalovirus exposure and HLA in healthy donors (TCRdb year 2017). The library relied on the immunoSEQ multiplex PCR assay. For the multiplex PCR, a mixture combining 60 forward primers for TCR Vbeta segments and 13 reverse primers for TCR Jbeta segments was used. TCRdb holds this immuneACCESS table with in-frame rearrangements only. Some clones are missing; in checked studies, unresolved V genes explain under half, and the rest has no known cause. This sample's table contains around 200,000 clones. Clones ranked in the top ten supply 0.9% to 1.4% of the sample. The material sequenced was PBMCs. The receptors shown here come from a girl between 2 and 10 years old in good health and CMV-seropositive.

This rearrangement joins TRBV2 to TRBJ1-1, with D possibly being TRBD1 (6 bases). The CDR3 contains 13 residues. Trimming stripped 11 bases from V and 3 bases from J, with 16 bases between. Germline values: CDR1 SNHLY, CDR2 FYNNEI. The CDR3 DNA reads as TGTGCCGCCTCCCTTCACAGGGACACTGAAGCTTTCTTT. Its protein is CAASLHRDTEAFF.

The chain employs TRBV11-2 and TRBJ1-1; D unclear. CDR1 is SGHAT, CDR2 FQNNGV, per germline. V was shortened by 2 bases and J by 5 bases, with 15 bases between the two germline ends. CDR3 size: 15 residues. CDR3 residues: CASSLNREKVTEAFF. The DNA of the CDR3 is TGTGCCAGCAGCTTAAACCGGGAGAAGGTTACTGAAGCTTTCTTT.

This chain connects TRBV2 to TRBJ2-7; 7 bases align to TRBD1. The CDR3 sequence is 13 residues long. The J segment lost 6 bases and the V segment lost 3 bases, leaving 5 bases of the junction unmatched. Germline CDR1 reads SNHLY; CDR2 reads FYNNEI. The CDR3 here is CASSDLTGSEQYF. CDR3 nucleotide sequence: TGTGCCAGCAGTGACCTGACAGGGAGCGAGCAGTACTTC.

The chain links TRBV27 to TRBJ1-5; D not resolved. CDR1 is MNHEY, CDR2 SMNVEV, per germline (reference sequence). CDR3 size: 15 residues. V was cut by 3 bases and J by 4 bases, with 13 bases left in between. The CDR3 bases are TGTGCCAGCAGTTTCGCCGGGGAAGGGAATCAGCCCCAGCATTTT. It specifies CASSFAGEGNQPQHF.

This rearrangement joins TRBV7-3 to TRBJ2-5; TRBD2 matches at 7 bases. The CDR3 length is 15 residues. After removal of 3 bases from V and 7 bases from J, the junction contained 11 bases not matched to a gene. CDR1 SGHTA and CDR2 FQGTGA come from the germline V gene. The CDR3 DNA is TGTGCCAGCAGCTTGGCTAGCGGCCTGGGGGGGACCCAGTACTTC. Protein sequence: CASSLASGLGGTQYF.

V usage is TRBV27 and J usage is TRBJ2-7; 12 nucleotides match TRBD2. V gave up 5 bases and J gave up 2 bases; unmatched junction bases: 19. Germline-derived CDR1 and CDR2 are MNHEY and SMNVEV (reference sequence). The CDR3 contains 20 residues. CDR3 nucleotide sequence: TGTGCCAGCAGTCCCCGTACCCGGACTAGCGGGATAACTAGGACCTACGAGCAGTACTTC. Its translation is CASSPRTRTSGITRTYEQYF.

The V gene is TRBV27, the J gene TRBJ1-2; D unclear. Trimming removed 0 bases from V and 4 bases from J, with 15 bases in between. This CDR3 has 16 amino acids. Germline V gene lookup returns CDR1 MNHEY and CDR2 SMNVEV (reference sequence). DNA for the CDR3: TGTGCCAGCAGTTTATCCTATTCGACGGGATTCTATGGCTACACCTTC. Translation gives CASSLSYSTGFYGYTF.

The chain is built from TRBV5-5 and TRBJ2-7; 9 nucleotides align to TRBD1. This CDR3 contains 14 residues. CDR1 SGHKS and CDR2 YYEKEE come from the germline V gene (reference sequence). J gave up 5 bases and V 4 bases, and 7 bases lay outside the gene matches. CDR3 residues: CASSHPGTGNEQYF. DNA for the CDR3: TGTGCCAGCAGCCATCCCGGGACAGGGAACGAGCAGTACTTC.

The CDR3 sequence is CSVVGWWDRSATNEKLFF. In DNA form, the CDR3 reads TGCAGCGTTGTAGGTTGGTGGGACAGGTCTGCAACTAATGAAAAACTGTTTTTT. The chain recombines TRBV29-1 with TRBJ1-4; 8 positions agree with TRBD1. CDR1 is SQVTM, CDR2 ANQGSEA, per germline. The CDR3 has 18 residues. With V trimmed by 4 bases and J by 0 bases, 13 bases remained unmatched.

The J gene is TRBJ2-7, the V gene TRBV5-4, with D possibly matching TRBD2 (7 bases). The CDR3 has 15 residues. Germline V gene sequence: CDR1 SGHNT, CDR2 YYREEE (reference sequence). Trimming stripped 4 bases from V and 2 bases from J, with 16 bases between. CDR3 amino acids: CASSAGGPNTYEQYF. In nucleotides, the CDR3 is TGTGCCAGCAGCGCCGGGGGGCCGAATACCTACGAGCAGTACTTC.

This chain links TRBV9 with TRBJ2-6; perhaps TRBD2 as D (5 bases). With 0 bases removed from V and 1 base from J, the gap between germline ends came to 8 bases. Germline-derived CDR1 and CDR2 are SGDLS and YYNGEE. The CDR3 is 16 amino acids. CDR3 protein: CASSVAPGSGANVLTF. DNA of the CDR3: TGTGCCAGCAGCGTAGCTCCGGGGTCTGGGGCCAACGTCCTGACTTTC.

The chain links TRBV6-5 to TRBJ2-7; TRBD2 is a possible D gene (5 bases). The germline V and J ends were trimmed by 2 bases and 3 bases, with 11 bases remaining between them. This CDR3 spans 14 amino acids. In germline, CDR1 is MNHEY, CDR2 SVGAGI. This CDR3 is CASSYAEGSYEQYF. The CDR3 DNA reads as TGTGCCAGCAGTTACGCAGAGGGAAGCTACGAGCAGTACTTC.

V gene TRBV5-5 combines with J gene TRBJ2-3, with 13 nucleotides matching TRBD2. The germline V gene encodes CDR1 SGHKS and CDR2 YYEKEE (reference sequence). With V trimmed by 4 bases and J by 10 bases, 9 bases remained unmatched. The CDR3 sequence is 15 residues long. The CDR3 sequence: CASSTQGLAGPAQYF. The CDR3 DNA follows: TGTGCCAGCAGCACCCAGGGACTAGCGGGGCCTGCGCAGTATTTT.

The J gene is TRBJ2-7, the V gene TRBV28; 9 positions match TRBD1. This CDR3 is 20 amino acids long. Germline trimming cut 4 bases from V and 2 bases from J; bases unmatched to any gene: 21. The germline V gene has CDR1 MDHEN and CDR2 SYDVKM. The CDR3 DNA reads TGTGCCAGCAGTTCCCAGTACACCGGGACAGGGTTAGGCCCAACCTACGAGCAGTACTTC. It specifies CASSSQYTGTGLGPTYEQYF.

The chain carries TRBV27 and TRBJ2-3; D perhaps matches TRBD2 (5 bases). Trimming took off 1 base at V and 0 bases at J, with 11 bases between the two ends. The germline CDR1 and CDR2 sequences are MNHEY and SMNVEV (reference sequence). CDR3 length: 16 residues. In nucleotides, the CDR3 is TGTGCCAGCAGTTTATGGTCGGGAACTAGCACAGATACGCAGTATTTT. The encoded protein is CASSLWSGTSTDTQYF.

V is TRBV5-1 and J is TRBJ2-2, with 8 nucleotides matching TRBD1. Losses at the gene ends were 4 bases for V and 5 bases for J; bases not matched to a gene: 10. This CDR3 has 16 residues. Germline V lookup: CDR1 SGHRS, CDR2 YFSETQ. The CDR3 DNA is TGCGCCAGCAGCGGTCCGACAGGGGAAAGTACCGGGGAGCTGTTTTTT. It specifies CASSGPTGESTGELFF.

The chain couples TRBV20-1 to TRBJ1-2, with D maybe TRBD1 (5 bases). The germline gives CDR1 DFQATT, CDR2 SNEGSKA (reference sequence). Trimming cost V 3 bases and J 12 bases, with 14 bases left between them. The CDR3 consists of 11 residues. The CDR3 nucleotides read TGCAGTGCTAGGACAGTAGGGTTTAACACCTTC. This encodes CSARTVGFNTF.